Reported below is one T cell receptor beta chain. Its antigen is currently not known. Per-base qualities were not stored, and no clone one base away is much larger. Whole blood was collected in K2EDTA tubes by collaborating institutions according to the institutions' own protocols. For TCRbeta analysis, collaborators shipped samples as frozen whole blood, isolated PBMCs, or DNA extracted from either of those sample types. CDR1 LGHDT and CDR2 YNNKEL are derived from the germline V gene (reference sequence). Trimming takes 5 bases from V and 3 bases from J, and the germline ends sit 10 bases apart. The CDR3 has 13 amino acids, counting the end cysteine and phenylalanine. Of all the DNA, just the CDR3 is kept, 39 bases in frame from base 1. The data were taken from a study of blood T cell repertoires in COVID-19 (dated by TCRdb to about 2020). A note on the overall study: Samples from collaborators originated in the United States, Italy and Spain and spanned both the acute and convalescent phases of COVID-19. The sample metadata nearly always contained a de-identified subject ID, COVID-19 status, age in years and sex. The samples were drawn from two sources: the first 160 participants of the ongoing ImmuneRACE study, and fewer than 1,500 subjects contributed by 6 global collaborators. The prospective study material was composed of cDNA or gDNA derived from T cells, B-cell-depleted T cells, or PBMCs. Where available, HLA class I and class II types were obtained from metadata supplied by the sample provider rather than from assay-based typing. Deeply sampled blood TCRbeta repertoires from subjects exposed to, actively infected with, or recovered from COVID-19 were included in the dataset. The repertoires were released in a freely available public database intended as a resource for research on the immune response to SARS-CoV-2.

The research as a whole found: The amount of clinical and demographic metadata varied by source and participant and was provided uncurated.

TCRbeta CDR3 regions were amplified from genomic DNA using the immunoSEQ Assay, a bias-controlled multiplex PCR. In the original analysis: The number of nucleated cells in each sample was estimated by amplification of reference gene primers within the assay. Sequence reads were collapsed and filtered to measure the absolute abundance of every unique TCRbeta CDR3 rearrangement. For each sample, productive Simpson clonality was calculated by taking the square root of Simpson's diversity index across productive rearrangements. The immuneACCESS repertoire file appears here via TCRdb, limited to in-frame rearrangements. These files lack a portion of the clones; in checked studies, under half of the deficit traces to unresolved V genes, and the cause of the others is not known. The DNA gave D and trimming, while V, J and clone size come from that table. The sample table lists around 84,000 clones, about three quarters of them with a count of one. Roughly 5.6% of the sample is held by the ten biggest clonotypes.

The receptor was derived from a man between 45 and 60 years old with active or convalescent COVID-19. The sequencing input was peripheral blood. The chain joins TRBV3-1 (or the pseudogene TRBV3-2) to TRBJ2-5; the D gene assignment is ambiguous. Here the CDR3 is given as CASSARLEETQYF. The sequenced DNA: TGTGCCAGCAGCGCACGATTAGAAGAGACCCAGTACTTC.